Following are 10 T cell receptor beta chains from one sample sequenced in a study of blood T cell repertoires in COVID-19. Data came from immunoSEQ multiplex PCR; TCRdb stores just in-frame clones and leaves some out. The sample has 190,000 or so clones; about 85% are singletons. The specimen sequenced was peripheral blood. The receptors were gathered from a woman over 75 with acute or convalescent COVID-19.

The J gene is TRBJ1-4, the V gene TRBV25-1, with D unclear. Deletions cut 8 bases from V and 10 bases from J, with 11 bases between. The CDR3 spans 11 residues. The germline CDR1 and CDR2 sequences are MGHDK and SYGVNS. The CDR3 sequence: CASSDGGKLFF. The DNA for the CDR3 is TGTGCCAGCTCGGACGGAGGAAAACTGTTTTTT.

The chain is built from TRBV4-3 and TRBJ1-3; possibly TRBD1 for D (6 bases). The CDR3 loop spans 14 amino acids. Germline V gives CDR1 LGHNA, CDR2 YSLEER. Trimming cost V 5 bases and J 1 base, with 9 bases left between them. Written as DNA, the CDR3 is TGCGCCAGCAGCTTCCAGGGGTCTGGAAACACCATATATTTT. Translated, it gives CASSFQGSGNTIYF.

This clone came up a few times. CDR3 sequence reads: CASSMGINNQPQHF. The CDR3 bases are TGTGCCAGCAGCATGGGCATAAACAATCAGCCCCAGCATTTT. J is TRBJ1-5 and V is TRBV21-1; TRBD1, the table's D call, lacks a check against the DNA. TRBV21-1 is listed as a pseudogene. The CDR3 runs 14 residues.

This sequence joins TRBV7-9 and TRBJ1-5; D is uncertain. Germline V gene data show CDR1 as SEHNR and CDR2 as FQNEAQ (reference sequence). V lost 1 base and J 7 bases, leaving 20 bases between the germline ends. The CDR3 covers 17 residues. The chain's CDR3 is CASSLVLRVFGGQPQHF. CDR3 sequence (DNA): TGTGCCAGCAGCTTAGTGTTACGGGTTTTCGGAGGGCAGCCCCAGCATTTT.

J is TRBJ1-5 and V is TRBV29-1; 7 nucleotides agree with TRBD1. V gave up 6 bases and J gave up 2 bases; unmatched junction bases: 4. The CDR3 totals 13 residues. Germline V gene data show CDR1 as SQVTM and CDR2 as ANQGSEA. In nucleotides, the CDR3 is TGCAGCGTGCAGGGGGTTGGCAATCAGCCCCAGCATTTT. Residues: CSVQGVGNQPQHF.

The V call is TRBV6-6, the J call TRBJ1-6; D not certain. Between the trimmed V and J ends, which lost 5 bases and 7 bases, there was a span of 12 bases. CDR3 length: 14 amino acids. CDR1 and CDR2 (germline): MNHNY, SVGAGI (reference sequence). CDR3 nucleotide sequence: TGTGCCAGCAGTGTGGGCCTTCCCAATTCACCCCTCCACTTT. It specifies CASSVGLPNSPLHF.

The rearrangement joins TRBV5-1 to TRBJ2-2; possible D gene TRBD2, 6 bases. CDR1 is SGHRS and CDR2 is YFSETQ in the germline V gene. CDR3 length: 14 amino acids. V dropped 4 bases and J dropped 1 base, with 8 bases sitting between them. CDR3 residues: CASSARGNTGELFF. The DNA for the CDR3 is TGCGCCAGCAGCGCGCGGGGGAACACCGGGGAGCTGTTTTTT. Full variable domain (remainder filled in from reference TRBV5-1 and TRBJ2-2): KAGVTQTPRYLIKTRGQQVTLSCSPISGHRSVSWYQQTPGQGLQFLFEYFSETQRNKGNFPGRFSGRQFSNSRSEMNVSTLELGDSALYLCASSARGNTGELFFGEGSRLTVL.

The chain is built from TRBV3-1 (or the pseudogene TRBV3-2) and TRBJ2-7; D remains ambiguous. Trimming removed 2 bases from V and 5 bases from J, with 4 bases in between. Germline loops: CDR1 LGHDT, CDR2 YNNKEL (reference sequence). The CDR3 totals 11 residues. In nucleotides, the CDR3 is TGTGCCAGCAGCCAACTTCACGAGCAGTACTTC. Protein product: CASSQLHEQYF.

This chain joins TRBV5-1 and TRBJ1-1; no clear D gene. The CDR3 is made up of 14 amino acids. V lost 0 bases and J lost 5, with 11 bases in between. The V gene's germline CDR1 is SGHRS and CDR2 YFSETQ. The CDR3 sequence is CASSLEDWRTEAFF. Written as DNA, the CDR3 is TGCGCCAGCAGCTTGGAAGACTGGCGGACTGAAGCTTTCTTT.

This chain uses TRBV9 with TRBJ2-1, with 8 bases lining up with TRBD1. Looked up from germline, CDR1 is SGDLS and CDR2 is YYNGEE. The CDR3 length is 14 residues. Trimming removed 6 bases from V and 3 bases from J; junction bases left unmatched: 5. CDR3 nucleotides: TGTGCCAGCACACAGGGGGTCTTCTACAATGAGCAGTTCTTC. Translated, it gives CASTQGVFYNEQFF.